The 22 T cell receptor beta chains below were found in one sample sequenced in a study of beta chain features in type 1 diabetes (dated 2018 in TCRdb). The library relied on the immunoSEQ multiplex PCR assay. The High Capacity cDNA Reverse Transcription Kit was used to reverse transcribe all of the isolated RNA, meaning that expressed TCRB transcripts were what got sequenced. The immuneACCESS repertoire file appears here via TCRdb, limited to in-frame rearrangements. These files lack a portion of the clones; in checked studies, under half of the deficit traces to unresolved V genes, and the cause of the others is not known. This sample lists about 620,000 clones; around a sixth were detected once. The top ten constitute about 0.087% of the sample. Sequencing used naive CD4+ T cells from blood. The cell subset or site label on this specimen signifies: true naive CD4+ T cells. The source of these receptors is a man between 18 and 35 years old in good health.

The chain links TRBV6-5 to TRBJ2-3; 9 nucleotides line up with TRBD2. Germline lookup yields CDR1 MNHEY and CDR2 SVGAGI. Losses at the gene ends were 2 bases for V and 3 bases for J; bases not matched to a gene: 3. The CDR3 is 15 amino acids. CDR3 region: CASSYTAGGTDTQYF. As DNA, the CDR3 is TGTGCCAGCAGTTACACTGCGGGAGGGACAGATACGCAGTATTTT.

This clone was picked up a small number of times. This same CDR3 is encoded by further DNA sequences in the sample. The genes are TRBV9 and TRBJ2-7; 7 positions agree with TRBD2. The germline CDR1 and CDR2 sequences are SGDLS and YYNGEE. V lost 2 bases to trimming and J lost 3 bases; unmatched junction nucleotides: 5. This CDR3 has 14 amino acids. The CDR3 sequence is CASSVTGTNYEQYF. The CDR3 DNA sequence: TGTGCCAGCAGCGTCACCGGGACTAACTACGAGCAGTACTTC.

The chain carries TRBV7-2 and TRBJ1-5; TRBD1 matches 10 bases. The CDR3 length is 15 residues. The germline gives CDR1 SGHTA, CDR2 FQGNSA. Germline trimming cut 4 bases from V and 1 base from J; bases unmatched to any gene: 1. CDR3 protein: CASSSGQGSNQPQHF. The CDR3 region has the DNA TGTGCCAGCAGCTCGGGACAGGGGAGCAATCAGCCCCAGCATTTT. Full variable domain (missing parts from reference TRBV7-2 and TRBJ1-5): GAGVSQSPSNKVTEKGKDVELRCDPISGHTALYWYRQSLGQGLEFLIYFQGNSAPDKSGLPSDRFSAERTGGSVSTLTIQRTQQEDSAVYLCASSSGQGSNQPQHFGDGTRLSIL.

The sample holds a few counts of this clone. This chain uses TRBV13 with TRBJ1-5, with 8 bases lining up with TRBD1. Germline lookup yields CDR1 PRHDT and CDR2 FYEKMQ (reference sequence). CDR3 length: 13 amino acids. Trimming removed 3 bases from V and 7 bases from J; junction bases left unmatched: 2. The CDR3 sequence: CASSFGTGQPQHF. The CDR3 DNA sequence: TGTGCCAGCAGCTTCGGGACAGGCCAGCCCCAGCATTTT.

Only a few counts were recorded for this clone. This chain links TRBV18 with TRBJ2-7, with 10 bases lining up with TRBD2. After removal of 0 bases from V and 3 bases from J, the junction contained 8 bases not matched to a gene. This CDR3 region has 17 residues. Germline V gene data show CDR1 as KGHSH and CDR2 as LQKENI. The DNA for the CDR3 is TGTGCCAGCTCACCACCCCAGTTCGAGCGGGAGGGCTACGAGCAGTACTTC. Translated: CASSPPQFEREGYEQYF.

The table lists this clone with a few counts. The genes are TRBV15 and TRBJ2-7; 7 nucleotides align to TRBD1. V shed 5 bases and J 0 bases; nucleotides not matched to a gene: 10. From germline, CDR1 is LNHNV and CDR2 YYDKDF (reference sequence). The CDR3 has 16 residues. The CDR3 DNA reads as TGTGCCACCAGCCCTCGGACAGGAAAGAGCTCCTACGAGCAGTACTTC. It is translated as CATSPRTGKSSYEQYF.

The V and J genes are TRBV29-1 and TRBJ2-2, with D possibly matching TRBD2 (6 bases). With 6 bases removed from V and 6 bases from J, the gap between germline ends came to 11 bases. The CDR3 sequence is 12 residues long. Germline CDR1 is SQVTM and CDR2 is ANQGSEA. The CDR3 protein is CSVGDFAGELFF. The CDR3 DNA is TGCAGCGTCGGGGACTTCGCCGGGGAGCTGTTTTTT.

The chain recombines TRBV5-1 with TRBJ1-1; D is possibly TRBD1 (5 bases). CDR1 is SGHRS and CDR2 is YFSETQ in the germline V gene. The CDR3 runs 15 residues. V lost 1 base and J 2 bases, leaving 12 bases between the germline ends. CDR3 protein: CASSLSRDPNTEAFF. CDR3 nucleotide sequence: TGCGCCAGCAGCTTGAGTAGGGACCCAAACACTGAAGCTTTCTTT.

The V gene is TRBV20-1, the J gene TRBJ2-7, with TRBD2 as a possible D gene (6 bases). The CDR3 has 10 amino acids. Per germline, CDR1 DFQATT and CDR2 SNEGSKA (reference sequence). Between the trimmed V and J ends, which lost 5 bases and 9 bases, there was a span of 11 bases. CDR3 residues: CSAGKEGQYF. CDR3 sequence (DNA): TGCAGTGCTGGAAAGGAGGGGCAGTACTTC.

V and J are TRBV5-1 and TRBJ2-4; 10 nucleotides line up with TRBD1. The germline CDR1 and CDR2 sequences are SGHRS and YFSETQ. The CDR3 spans 15 residues. J lost 7 bases, V lost 4 bases, and 8 bases had no gene match. CDR3 bases: TGCGCCAGCAGCATAGGACAGGGGGTTTGGAACATTCAGTACTTC. It is translated as CASSIGQGVWNIQYF.

This chain connects TRBV2 to TRBJ2-5; D call uncertain. Germline CDR1 and CDR2: SNHLY and FYNNEI. The CDR3 contains 16 residues. Trimming took 5 bases from V and 3 from J, leaving 19 bases between them. CDR3 sequence reads: CASSLYRILTEETQYF. CDR3 DNA: TGTGCCAGCAGTCTCTACCGTATATTGACGGAAGAGACCCAGTACTTC. Drawing the rest from reference TRBV2 and TRBJ2-5, the complete variable domain is EPEVTQTPSHQVTQMGQEVILRCVPISNHLYFYWYRQILGQKVEFLVSFYNNEISEKSEIFDDQFSVERPDGSNFTLKIRSTKLEDSAMYFCASSLYRILTEETQYFGPGTRLLVL.

This clone was seen more than once but under ten times. This chain uses TRBV19 with TRBJ1-2; tentatively, D is TRBD1 (6 bases). The V gene lost 5 bases and the J gene lost 4 bases, with 23 bases spanning the gap. The CDR3 is 17 amino acids. The germline gives CDR1 LNHDA, CDR2 SQIVND (reference sequence). The CDR3 region has the DNA TGTGCCAGTAGTCCTATAGGGATCCAACAGGGAACCTATGGCTACACCTTC. It specifies CASSPIGIQQGTYGYTF. Full variable domain (outside the CDR3, taken from reference TRBV19 and TRBJ1-2): DGGITQSPKYLFRKEGQNVTLSCEQNLNHDAMYWYRQDPGQGLRLIYYSQIVNDFQKGDIAEGYSVSREKKESFPLTVTSAQKNPTAFYLCASSPIGIQQGTYGYTFGSGTRLTVV.

The chain carries TRBV29-1 and TRBJ2-5; 7 bases map to TRBD1. The J call may be faulty, since TRBJ2-7 better matches the DNA end. CDR3 size: 12 residues. Germline assignment: CDR1 SQVTM and CDR2 ANQGSEA. CDR3 amino acids: CSAGTALYEQYF. CDR3 sequence (DNA): TGCAGCGCCGGGACAGCTCTCTACGAGCAGTACTTC.

This clone turned up a few times. The chain carries TRBV28 and TRBJ2-3; TRBD2 matches at 9 bases. This CDR3 is built from 15 residues. J lost 4 bases, V lost 3 bases, and 5 bases had no gene match. Germline V gene sequence: CDR1 MDHEN, CDR2 SYDVKM. DNA for the CDR3: TGTGCCAGCAGTTTCCCAGCGGGAGGCCCAGATACGCAGTATTTT. Translation gives CASSFPAGGPDTQYF.

V usage is TRBV27 and J usage is TRBJ1-5; D is unclear. The V gene lost 3 bases and the J gene lost 1 base, with 10 bases spanning the gap. The germline CDR1 and CDR2 sequences are MNHEY and SMNVEV (reference sequence). This CDR3 is 15 amino acids long. CDR3 amino acids: CASSLEGWSNQPQHF. As DNA, the CDR3 is TGTGCCAGCAGTTTGGAGGGATGGAGCAATCAGCCCCAGCATTTT.

The chain carries TRBV6-4 and TRBJ1-1; possibly TRBD1 for D (5 bases). CDR1 is MRHNA and CDR2 is SNTAGT in the germline V gene. V gave up 5 bases and J gave up 1 base, with 8 bases separating them. This CDR3 region has 13 residues. The CDR3 nucleotides read TGTGCCAGCAGTAATGACAGGAACACTGAAGCTTTCTTT. Protein sequence: CASSNDRNTEAFF.

This clone has a handful of counts. V and J are TRBV2 and TRBJ1-1, with D uncertain. Trimming removed 4 bases at V and 0 bases at J, with 6 bases between. The length of the CDR3 is 13 residues. Germline lookup yields CDR1 SNHLY and CDR2 FYNNEI. The CDR3 coding sequence is TGTGCCAGCAGTGTGGTCATGAACACTGAAGCTTTCTTT. Its protein product is CASSVVMNTEAFF.

This chain links TRBV5-4 with TRBJ2-1; a possible D gene is TRBD2 (6 bases). V was pared by 0 bases and J by 2 bases, with 9 bases between. Germline V CDR1 and CDR2: SGHNT, YYREEE (reference sequence). The CDR3 is 15 amino acids. The CDR3 DNA follows: TGTGCCAGCAGCTTGGACACGGGAGCCTACAATGAGCAGTTCTTC. Translating gives CASSLDTGAYNEQFF.

The chain has TRBV10-2 and TRBJ2-2; D is possibly TRBD2 (6 bases). CDR3 length equals 15 residues. V lost 3 bases, J lost 3 bases, and 11 bases lay in between. Per the germline V gene, CDR1 is WSHSY and CDR2 is SAAADI. The CDR3 here is CASSDSGTYTGELFF. In DNA form, the CDR3 reads TGCGCCAGCAGTGACTCCGGGACTTACACCGGGGAGCTGTTTTTT.

The chain carries TRBV30 and TRBJ1-6; D call uncertain. The V and J ends lost 4 bases and 9 bases respectively, with 10 bases between them. CDR3 size: 12 residues. Germline CDR1 reads GTSNPN; CDR2 reads SVGIG (reference sequence). The CDR3 nucleotides read TGTGCCTGGAACCCTTTAAGTTCACCCCTCCACTTT. Encoded protein: CAWNPLSSPLHF. Together with reference TRBV30 and TRBJ1-6, the CDR3 gives the full variable domain: SQTIHQWPATLVQPVGSPLSLECTVEGTSNPNLYWYRQAAGRGLQLLFYSVGIGQISSEVPQNLSASRPQDRQFILSSKKLLLSDSGFYLCAWNPLSSPLHFGNGTRLTVT.

This clone was observed a handful of times. The chain couples TRBV4-2 to TRBJ2-7, with a possible D match to TRBD2 (5 bases). CDR3 size: 14 residues. The germline gives CDR1 LGHNA, CDR2 YNFKEQ. Trimming took off 0 bases at V and 2 bases at J, with 8 bases between the two ends. CDR3 sequence reads: CASSQDEGTYEQYF. In DNA form, the CDR3 reads TGTGCCAGCAGCCAAGATGAGGGTACCTACGAGCAGTACTTC.

The chain recombines TRBV4-2 with TRBJ2-7; D is undetermined. Trimming pared 0 bases from V and 2 bases from J, leaving 8 bases between. This CDR3 has 14 amino acids. Per germline, CDR1 LGHNA and CDR2 YNFKEQ. Here the CDR3 DNA reads TGTGCCAGCAGCCAAGATGAGGCAGCCTACGAGCAGTACTTC. This translates into CASSQDEAAYEQYF.